The table lists the clone carrying this T cell receptor (beta chain) with many counts. Individual cDNA molecules each received unique molecular identifiers attached to them. TCRdb re-derived calls from the 5' RACE reads in MiXCR, one entry per CDR3 protein. The repertoire holds about 11,000 distinct CDR3 sequences, with around 4.9% as singletons. These data belong to a study of early T cells in non-severe SARS-CoV-2 infection. The CDR3 sequence is 15 residues long. The ends were cut back, 1 base at V and 8 bases at J, with 12 bases in the middle. The source material was whole blood. This chain links TRBV12-3 or TRBV12-4 with TRBJ1-6; the D gene is possibly TRBD1 (5 bases). This sequence was found in an adult who was a healthcare worker with PCR-confirmed SARS-CoV-2 infection or an uninfected control (not recorded which). In DNA form, the CDR3 reads TGTGCCAGCAGTTTAGAGGGGCAAGGGGATTCACCCCTCCACTTT. It encodes CASSLEGQGDSPLHF.